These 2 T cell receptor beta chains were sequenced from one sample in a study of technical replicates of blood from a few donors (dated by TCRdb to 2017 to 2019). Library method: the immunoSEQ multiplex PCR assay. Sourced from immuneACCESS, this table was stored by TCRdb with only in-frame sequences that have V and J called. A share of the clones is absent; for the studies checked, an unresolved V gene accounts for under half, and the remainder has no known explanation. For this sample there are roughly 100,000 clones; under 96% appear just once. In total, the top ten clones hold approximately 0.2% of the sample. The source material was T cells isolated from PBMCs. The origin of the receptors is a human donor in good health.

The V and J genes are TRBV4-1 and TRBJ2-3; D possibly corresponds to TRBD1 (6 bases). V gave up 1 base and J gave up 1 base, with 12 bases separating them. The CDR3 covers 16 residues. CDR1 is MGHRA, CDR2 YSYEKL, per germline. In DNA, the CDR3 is TGCGCCAGCAGCCAAGTTGGGGGCCGTGGCACAGATACGCAGTATTTT. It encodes CASSQVGGRGTDTQYF.

The CDR3 protein is CASSLGQAFNYGYTF. As DNA, the CDR3 is TGCGCCAGCAGCTTGGGACAGGCTTTTAACTATGGCTACACCTTC. This chain connects TRBV5-1 to TRBJ1-2; the D gene is possibly TRBD1 (6 bases). This CDR3 region has 15 residues. The germline CDR1 and CDR2 sequences are SGHRS and YFSETQ. The V end was cut by 0 bases, the J end by 1 base, with 10 bases between.